Listed below are T cell receptor beta chains from one sample, sequenced in a study of beta chain features in type 1 diabetes. Clones were read by immunoSEQ multiplex PCR, and TCRdb kept only the in-frame ones, dropping some. The data show 900,000 or so clones, roughly 15% seen once. The sample consisted of naive CD4+ T cells from blood. The receptors were gathered from a woman under 30 in good health. CDR3s include the opening cysteine and the closing phenylalanine or tryptophan. A D gene is named only where the DNA matches it firmly. Clone size is given for some rows only: seen once, a few or many times, or a class if the clone is expanded.

clone size,V gene,J gene,D gene,CDR3 protein,CDR3 DNA
NA,TRBV4-1,TRBJ2-7,NA,CASSRGGQAYEQYF,TGCGCCAGCAGCCGGGGGGGCCAAGCCTACGAGCAGTACTTC
NA,TRBV19,TRBJ2-1,TRBD1,CASGQASSYNEQFF,TGTGCCAGTGGACAGGCCAGCTCCTACAATGAGCAGTTCTTC
few,TRBV2,TRBJ2-1,NA,CASGNSVSGPDQFF,TGTGCCAGCGGAAATTCAGTGAGCGGCCCTGATCAGTTCTTC
NA,TRBV27,TRBJ2-7,NA,CASSLTTVVSYEQYF,TGTGCCAGCAGTTTAACGACAGTGGTCTCCTACGAGCAGTACTTC
NA,TRBV10-3,TRBJ1-1,NA,CAISESGAGAFF,TGTGCCATCAGTGAGTCGGGGGCTGGGGCTTTCTTT
NA,TRBV27,TRBJ2-7,TRBD2,CASRPVGRGPYEQYF,TGTGCCAGCAGACCCGTAGGGAGGGGCCCCTACGAGCAGTACTTC
few,TRBV19,TRBJ2-1,TRBD2,CASSMLAGIKSSYNEQFF,TGTGCCAGTAGTATGCTAGCGGGAATAAAGAGCTCCTACAATGAGCAGTTCTTC
NA,TRBV9,TRBJ1-2,TRBD1,CASSEQGSSGYTF,TGTGCCAGCAGTGAACAGGGGTCTAGTGGCTACACCTTC
NA,TRBV29-1,TRBJ2-7,NA,CSVSTGPVYEQYF,TGCAGCGTAAGCACAGGACCGGTCTACGAGCAGTACTTC
few,TRBV7-2,TRBJ2-6,NA,CASSSGRRAPSGANVLTF,TGTGCCAGCAGCTCAGGACGTAGGGCGCCTTCTGGGGCCAACGTCCTGACTTTC
NA,TRBV9,TRBJ2-2,NA,CASSVEASSTGELFF,TGTGCCAGCAGCGTAGAGGCCAGTTCCACCGGGGAGCTGTTTTTT
NA,TRBV2,TRBJ2-3,NA,CASGPGTSDTQYF,TGTGCCAGCGGACCCGGGACCTCAGATACGCAGTATTTT
few,TRBV7-2,TRBJ2-1,TRBD2,CASSLGREYNEQFF,TGTGCCAGCAGCTTAGGGCGGGAGTACAATGAGCAGTTCTTC
NA,TRBV27,TRBJ2-6,NA,CASISLGAGANVLTF,TGTGCCAGCATTTCCCTAGGTGCTGGGGCCAACGTCCTGACTTTC
few,TRBV18,TRBJ1-5,NA,CASSHRDSNQPQHF,TGTGCCAGCTCACACAGAGATAGCAATCAGCCCCAGCATTTT
NA,TRBV6-5,TRBJ1-5,NA,CASSLGQAHGPQHF,TGTGCCAGCAGTTTGGGGCAGGCCCACGGGCCCCAGCATTTT
NA,TRBV2,TRBJ2-2,NA,CASRALSGGTVLSF,TGTGCCAGCAGGGCTCTCAGTGGGGGGACGGTGTTGTCTTTT